The 11 T cell receptor beta chains below were found in one sample sequenced in a study of graft-versus-host responses after intestinal transplantation. These receptors are not linked to any known antigen. Profiling relied on immunoSEQ multiplex PCR, and the TCRdb table lists in-frame clones only, not all of them. In the table there are about 100,000 clones, 87% of which are singletons. Sequenced here: unstimulated CD4+ T cells sorted from spleen or lymph node cells, sampled before transplant. The source is a human donor who was the organ donor for an intestinal transplant.

The chain links TRBV5-1 to TRBJ1-4, with 7 nucleotides matching TRBD1. The CDR3 is 16 residues long. The V gene end was trimmed by 3 bases and the J gene end by 4 bases; junction bases not matched to a gene: 9. Per the germline V gene, CDR1 is SGHRS and CDR2 is YFSETQ. CDR3 sequence: CASSSHPTGVNEKLFF. The CDR3 DNA is TGCGCCAGCAGCTCCCATCCCACAGGGGTTAATGAAAAACTGTTTTTT.

CDR3 in amino acids: CASSPVLPGRSYNEQFF. The DNA for the CDR3 is TGTGCCAGCAGCCCGGTTCTGCCGGGACGGTCCTACAATGAGCAGTTCTTC. The V call is TRBV9, the J call TRBJ2-1, with D perhaps TRBD1 or TRBD2 (5 bases each). CDR1 is SGDLS, CDR2 YYNGEE, per germline. The V end lost 4 bases, the J end lost 1 base, and 18 bases lay between the germline ends. The CDR3 loop spans 17 amino acids.

The chain recombines TRBV28 with TRBJ2-7; 15 bases line up with TRBD2. Germline CDR1 and CDR2: MDHEN and SYDVKM. This CDR3 has 15 amino acids. J lost 5 bases, V lost 6 bases, and 5 bases had no gene match. CDR3 nucleotide sequence: TGTGCCAGCAGCCCCGGGACTAGCGGGAGGAACGAGCAGTACTTC. This translates into CASSPGTSGRNEQYF.

The CDR3 DNA follows: TGTGCCAGCAGCCCGGGCTGGGGAAGCTCCTACGAGCAGTACTTC. Its translation: CASSPGWGSSYEQYF. The chain links TRBV5-4 to TRBJ2-7; D not resolved. CDR1 is SGHNT, CDR2 YYREEE, per germline (reference sequence). The V and J ends lost 4 bases and 0 bases respectively, with 14 bases between them. The CDR3 length is 15 residues.

The chain carries TRBV5-4 and TRBJ2-7; TRBD1 matches 7 bases. The CDR3 runs 16 residues. Germline-derived CDR1 and CDR2 are SGHNT and YYREEE (reference sequence). After removal of 4 bases from V and 5 bases from J, the junction contained 15 bases not matched to a gene. The CDR3: CASSPPAAGGLDEQYF. Written as DNA, the CDR3 is TGTGCCAGCAGCCCCCCCGCTGCAGGGGGATTGGACGAGCAGTACTTC.

V usage is TRBV6-5 and J usage is TRBJ1-1; the D is unclear. CDR3 size: 15 residues. Trimming shortened V by 0 bases and J by 1 base, and 9 bases separated the two germline ends. From germline, CDR1 is MNHEY and CDR2 SVGAGI. The CDR3 bases are TGTGCCAGCAGTTACTCCGGGAGGAAGAACACTGAAGCTTTCTTT. Translating gives CASSYSGRKNTEAFF.

The chain employs TRBV1 and TRBJ2-6; the tabulated D call, TRBD1, remains unverified against the DNA. TRBV1 is a listed pseudogene. This CDR3 has 18 amino acids. CDR3 sequence (DNA): TGCACCAGCAGCCGCCGGGACAACCCTCCCCCTGGGGCCAACGTCCTGACTTTC. It is translated as CTSSRRDNPPPGANVLTF.

The CDR3 DNA follows: TGCGCCAGCAGCTTGGTAGGGGGACCTGGAAACACCATATATTTT. Residues: CASSLVGGPGNTIYF. J is TRBJ1-3 and V is TRBV5-1; TRBD1 is a possible D gene (6 bases). V gave up 0 bases and J gave up 2 bases, with 9 bases separating them. The CDR3 consists of 15 residues. CDR1 and CDR2 (germline): SGHRS, YFSETQ.

V gene TRBV6-1 combines with J gene TRBJ2-7, with TRBD1 matching 7 bases. The CDR3 covers 12 residues. The ends lost 5 bases at V and 3 bases at J; junction bases unmatched: 1. CDR1 is MNHNS, CDR2 SASEGT, per germline. DNA for the CDR3: TGTGCCAGCAGTCGACAGGGCTACGAGCAGTACTTC. Translated, it gives CASSRQGYEQYF.

The rearrangement links TRBV7-6 to TRBJ1-5; D gene ambiguous. Germline V gene lookup returns CDR1 SGHVS and CDR2 FNYEAQ. CDR3 length: 14 residues. The V end lost 0 bases, the J end lost 2 bases, and 5 bases lay between the germline ends. The DNA for the CDR3 is TGTGCCAGCAGCTTAGCGATGGGCAATCAGCCCCAGCATTTT. As protein: CASSLAMGNQPQHF.

This clone was detected only a few times. DNA of the CDR3: TGTGCCAGCAGCTTGGGGGAAAACCTCTCCTACGAGCAGTACTTC. Protein: CASSLGENLSYEQYF. The gene calls are TRBV5-4 and TRBJ2-7; unclear D gene. The V and J ends lost 0 bases and 0 bases respectively, with 10 bases between them. Per germline, CDR1 SGHNT and CDR2 YYREEE (reference sequence). The CDR3 loop spans 15 amino acids.